This record concerns one TCR beta chain sequence. This clonotype was seen at least ten times. Its antigen is unknown. Per-nucleotide qualities are absent, and no much larger clonotype sits a single base away. Reading the germline V gene gives CDR1 SGHVS and CDR2 FNYEAQ. The CDR3, cysteine through phenylalanine, is 13 amino acids long. CDR3 DNA only is kept here, 39 bases in frame from base 1. Cut back by 5 bases and 6 bases, the V and J ends lie 11 bases apart. The data are from a study of molecular identifiers for immune sequencing clone quantification (dated by TCRdb to 2017 to 2018). General notes on the study: For a replicate experiment, the RNA from either approximately 20,000 or 100,000 naive CD8 T cells was divided into five aliquots, and four of those aliquots went on to sequencing. CD8 T cells were used in a methods study to benchmark molecular-identifier clustering-based TCR repertoire sequencing (MIDCIRS) and TCR RNA copy counting.

Naive CD8 T cell libraries were made from about 21,000 to 970,000 sorted cells using 10%, 30% or 50% of purified RNA. Naive CD8 T cells, defined as CD8+CD4-CCR7+CD45RA+, were FACS-sorted into RLT Plus buffer on a BD FACSAria II. To test detection sensitivity, Jurkat RNA equal to around 11 TCR copies was added to samples of 20,000-1,000,000 naive CD8 T cells. Enrichment of CD8 T cells was performed with RosetteSep CD8+ T Cell Enrichment Cocktail and Ficoll-Paque, after which ACK red cell lysis was carried out. Points the paper makes about the study in general: The naive libraries included spiked-in Jurkat TCR RNA (roughly nine copies' worth), and this Jurkat TCR RNA is not part of the donor repertoire. Highly expanded clone sizes could be underestimated if identical TCR molecules share a barcode. When barcode sub-clustering was omitted, TCR diversity was inflated by chimeric consensus sequences, with chimeras reaching as high as 47%. Modeling estimated about 3.3 recovered TCR RNA copies per cell, compared with about 10 by digital PCR, which implies around 33% capture efficiency. Clones above 20 RNA copies held over 99% of molecules in CMV-specific effector cells but under 1% in naive cells. A single cell's worth of spiked-in Jurkat TCR RNA was reported detectable even among under 1.3 million naive CD8 T cells.

Library method: PCR. This sample was sequenced with a NextSeq 500. Preparation of bulk TCR libraries followed a previously described approach, with the TCR primers listed in Table S5. Total RNA was purified with the Qiagen AllPrep DNA/RNA kit. Before analysis, reads from multiple sequencing runs of the same library were pooled. As for the original processing: Only reads with exact TCR constant sequence were kept, trimmed to 150 nt, and grouped by their 12-nt molecular barcodes. Reads in each barcode group were sub-clustered using a 15% Levenshtein threshold, and a quality-weighted consensus sequence was built for each RNA molecule. Non-functional sequences were excluded, and lower-count sequences lying one edit away from another sequence were also excluded. Based on fitting two negative binomial distributions, any barcode sub-cluster with under 20% of the maximum read count was discarded. Using fastp at Q25 and MiXCR, TCRdb reprocessed the public reads and kept productive beta chains. Rows are unified per CDR3 protein, each entry keeping the most common DNA and genes. What appears here as the V and J calls and clone size reflects TCRdb's work, not the paper's. Counted in this sample were approximately 320,000 distinct CDR3 sequences; roughly 23% of them appeared once. Roughly 0.7% of the sample is held by the ten biggest clonotypes.

Material for sequencing was naive CD8+ T cells from blood, with Jurkat cell RNA spiked in. According to the study, the label for this sample's cell subset or site signals: FACS-sorted CD8+CD4-CCR7+CD45RA+ naive T cells. Recombination joined TRBV7-6 with TRBJ2-4; tentative D gene TRBD2, with 7 bases matching. This sequence was found in a human donor in good health. Some libraries in this study had Jurkat cell RNA spiked in. The DNA sequence reads TGTGCCAGCAGCCGGGGGGCTGGAAACATTCAGTACTTC. It specifies CASSRGAGNIQYF.